This T cell receptor beta chain was obtained from a study of T cells in Graves' hyperthyroidism and ophthalmopathy. TCR beta CDR3 sequences were amplified from RNA transcripts. RT-PCR in the first round (using the HTBI primer set) targeted the TCR CDR3. TCRdb itself ran the multiplex PCR reads through MiXCR, one entry per CDR3 protein. The sample consists of under 300,000 distinct CDR3 sequences, about an eighth of them appearing once. From germline, CDR1 is SGHTA and CDR2 FQGNSA. V lost 5 bases to trimming and J lost 2 bases; unmatched junction nucleotides: 8. This CDR3 region has 16 residues. This clonotype was seen only a few times. Diagnosis of hyperthyroidism was new in patients aged 18 to 65, and its duration was under 2 months. Criteria for exclusion of patients were uncontrolled infection, other autoimmune disease, pregnancy or lactation.

This chain joins TRBV7-2 and TRBJ2-3; 9 bases fit TRBD2. Sequencing was done on a sample of blood. The sequence came from a woman aged 25 to 39 with Graves' hyperthyroidism that later progressed to Graves' ophthalmopathy. CDR3 protein: CASSASSGVYTDTQYF. The CDR3 nucleotides read TGTGCCAGCAGCGCGTCTAGCGGGGTTTACACAGATACGCAGTATTTT.